This T cell receptor beta chain was sequenced for a study of graft-versus-host responses after intestinal transplantation. The V end was cut by 5 bases, the J end by 5 bases, with 19 bases between. CDR1 is SGHNT, CDR2 YENEEA, per germline. The CDR3 runs 17 residues. A few counts support this clone. The antigen is unknown. Using immunoSEQ multiplex PCR, the repertoire was profiled, and TCRdb retains in-frame clones only, with some absent. Of 40,000 to 55,000 clones in the sample, approximately 88% were seen once. The sequence was collected from a human donor who was the organ donor for an intestinal transplant. The material sequenced was unstimulated CD4+ T cells sorted from spleen or lymph node cells, taken before transplant. V gene TRBV11-3 combines with J gene TRBJ2-6; perhaps TRBD2 as D (5 bases). CDR3 sequence: CASSDAGRQSRANVLTF. CDR3 sequence (DNA): TGTGCCAGCAGCGATGCGGGTCGACAAAGTCGGGCCAACGTCCTGACTTTC.